The 5 T cell receptor beta chains below were found in one sample sequenced in a study of naive and memory T cell subsets. Their recognized antigens are unknown. The beta constant-region primer was an equimolar mix of two oligonucleotides covering TRBC1 and TRBC2. The ligated cDNA underwent four PCR rounds using SP2 and nested alpha and beta constant-region primers. TCRdb fed the UMI-ligation and nested PCR reads into MiXCR, producing one record per CDR3 protein. The sample has approximately 140,000 distinct CDR3 sequences, 22% seen once; the top ten hold 0.11%. Study-wide results and caveats: A few larger clonotypes appeared in naive repertoires, especially CD8, possibly memory cells re-expressing CD45RA.

Material: naive CD4+ T cells from blood. The receptors derive from a human donor in good health.

The chain combines TRBV29-1 with TRBJ2-1, with 11 bases that match TRBD2. Germline lookup yields CDR1 SQVTM and CDR2 ANQGSEA. The CDR3 is 17 amino acids. V trimming: 5 bases; J trimming: 11 bases; junction bases outside the gene matches: 20. CDR3: CSVNLRPTSGIWRKQFF. The CDR3 bases are TGCAGCGTTAACCTCCGACCGACTAGCGGGATTTGGAGGAAGCAGTTCTTC.

This clonotype appeared many times. The chain combines TRBV3-1 with TRBJ2-7; a weak D match, TRBD1 (5 bases). V lost 0 bases and J 6 bases, leaving 9 bases between the germline ends. This CDR3 region has 13 residues. From germline, CDR1 is LGHDT and CDR2 YNNKEL (reference sequence). The CDR3 DNA reads TGTGCCAGCAGCCAAGATCGGACACTCGAGCAGTACTTC. Translation: CASSQDRTLEQYF.

There are a few counts of this clonotype. This chain links TRBV6-2 or TRBV6-3 with TRBJ2-3; 13 nucleotides line up with TRBD2. J was trimmed by 5 bases and V by 6 bases; bases with no gene match: 8. The CDR3 is 16 amino acids. Germline loops: CDR1 MNHEY, CDR2 SVGEGT. The CDR3 nucleotides read TGTGCCAGCAGGATAACTAGCGGGAGGGCCGGAGATACGCAGTATTTT. It specifies CASRITSGRAGDTQYF.

The V call is TRBV28, the J call TRBJ2-7; possibly TRBD1 or TRBD2 for D (6 bases each). V was clipped by 7 bases and J by 1 base, with 11 bases between them. Per germline, CDR1 MDHEN and CDR2 SYDVKM. The length of the CDR3 is 13 residues. This CDR3 is CASILGGSYEQYF. The CDR3 coding sequence is TGTGCCAGCATCCTAGGGGGGTCCTACGAGCAGTACTTC.

V usage is TRBV20-1 and J usage is TRBJ2-5; 8 nucleotides match TRBD2. Germline CDR1 DFQATT, CDR2 SNEGSKA (reference sequence). V shed 1 base and J 5 bases; nucleotides not matched to a gene: 12. The CDR3 extends over 16 amino acids. CDR3: CSARGHPGGPAETQYF. CDR3 in DNA: TGCAGTGCTAGAGGGCATCCGGGAGGGCCGGCGGAGACCCAGTACTTC.